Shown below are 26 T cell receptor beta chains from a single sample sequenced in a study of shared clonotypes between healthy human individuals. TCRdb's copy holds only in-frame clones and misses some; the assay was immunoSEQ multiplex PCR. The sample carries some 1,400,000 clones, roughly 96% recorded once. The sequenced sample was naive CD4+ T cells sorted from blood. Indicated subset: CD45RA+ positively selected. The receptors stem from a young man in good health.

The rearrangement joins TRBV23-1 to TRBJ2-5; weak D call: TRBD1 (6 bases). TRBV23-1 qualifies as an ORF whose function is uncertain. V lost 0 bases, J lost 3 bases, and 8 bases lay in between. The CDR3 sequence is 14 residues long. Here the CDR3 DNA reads TGCGCCAGCAGTCAATCGAGGGGGAAAGAGACCCAGTACTTC. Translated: CASSQSRGKETQYF.

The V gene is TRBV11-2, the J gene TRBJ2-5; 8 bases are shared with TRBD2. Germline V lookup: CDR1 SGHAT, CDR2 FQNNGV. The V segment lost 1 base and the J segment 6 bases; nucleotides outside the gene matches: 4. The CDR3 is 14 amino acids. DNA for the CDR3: TGTGCCAGCAGCTTAGTTGGCGGGAGGCAGACCCAGTACTTC. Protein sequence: CASSLVGGRQTQYF.

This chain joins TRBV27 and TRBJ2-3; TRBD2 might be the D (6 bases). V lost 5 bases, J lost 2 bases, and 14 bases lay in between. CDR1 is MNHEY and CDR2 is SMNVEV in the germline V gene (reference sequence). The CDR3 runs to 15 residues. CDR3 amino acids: CASSVRDWDTDTQYF. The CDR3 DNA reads TGTGCCAGCAGTGTAAGGGACTGGGACACAGATACGCAGTATTTT.

CDR3 nucleotide sequence: TGTGCCAGCAGGGCTGGACAGGGGCGGGAGGGCCACACAGATACGCAGTATTTT. Translating gives CASRAGQGREGHTDTQYF. The J gene is TRBJ2-3, the V gene TRBV27; either TRBD1 or TRBD2 may supply D (9 bases each). The CDR3 is made up of 18 amino acids. The V and J ends lost 6 bases and 2 bases respectively, with 24 bases between them. CDR1 and CDR2 (germline): MNHEY, SMNVEV (reference sequence).

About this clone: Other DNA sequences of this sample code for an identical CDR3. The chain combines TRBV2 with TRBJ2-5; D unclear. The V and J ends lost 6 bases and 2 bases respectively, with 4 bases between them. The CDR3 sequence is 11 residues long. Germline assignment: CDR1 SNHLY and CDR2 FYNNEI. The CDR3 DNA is TGTGCCAGCAGGATACAAGAGACCCAGTACTTC. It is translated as CASRIQETQYF.

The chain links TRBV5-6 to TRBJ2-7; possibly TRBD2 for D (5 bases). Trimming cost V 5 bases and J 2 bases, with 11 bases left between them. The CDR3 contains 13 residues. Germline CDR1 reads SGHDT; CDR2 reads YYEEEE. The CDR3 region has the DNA TGTGCCAGCAGTTCCGGGATTACCTACGAGCAGTACTTC. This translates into CASSSGITYEQYF.

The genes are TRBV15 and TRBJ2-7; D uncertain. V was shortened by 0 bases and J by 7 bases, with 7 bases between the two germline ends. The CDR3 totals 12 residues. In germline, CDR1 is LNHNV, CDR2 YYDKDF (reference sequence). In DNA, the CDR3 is TGTGCCACCAGCAGAGATTATTTTGAGCAGTACTTC. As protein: CATSRDYFEQYF.

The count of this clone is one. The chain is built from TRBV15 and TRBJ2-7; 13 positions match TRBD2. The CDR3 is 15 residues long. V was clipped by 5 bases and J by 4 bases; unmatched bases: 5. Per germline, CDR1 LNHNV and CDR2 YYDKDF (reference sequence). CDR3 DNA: TGTGCCACCAGCGTTGGGACTAGCGGGATTTACGAGCAGTACTTC. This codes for CATSVGTSGIYEQYF.

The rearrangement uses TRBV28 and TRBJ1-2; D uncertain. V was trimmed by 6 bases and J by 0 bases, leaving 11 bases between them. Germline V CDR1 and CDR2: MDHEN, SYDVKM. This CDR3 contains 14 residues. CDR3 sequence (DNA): TGTGCCAGCAGGGAATACAGAGCTAACTATGGCTACACCTTC. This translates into CASREYRANYGYTF.

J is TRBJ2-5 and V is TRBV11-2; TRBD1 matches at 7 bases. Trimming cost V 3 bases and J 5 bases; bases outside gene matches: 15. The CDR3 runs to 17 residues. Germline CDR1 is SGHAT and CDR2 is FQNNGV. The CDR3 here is CASSFRPPRQGEETQYF. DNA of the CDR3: TGTGCCAGCAGCTTCCGCCCACCTCGACAGGGTGAGGAGACCCAGTACTTC.

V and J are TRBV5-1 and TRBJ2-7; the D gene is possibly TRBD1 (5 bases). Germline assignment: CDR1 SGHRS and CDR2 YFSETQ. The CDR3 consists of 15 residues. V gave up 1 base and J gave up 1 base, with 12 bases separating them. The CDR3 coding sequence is TGCGCCAGCAGCTTGTTGTCAGGGCTATCCTACGAGCAGTACTTC. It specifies CASSLLSGLSYEQYF.

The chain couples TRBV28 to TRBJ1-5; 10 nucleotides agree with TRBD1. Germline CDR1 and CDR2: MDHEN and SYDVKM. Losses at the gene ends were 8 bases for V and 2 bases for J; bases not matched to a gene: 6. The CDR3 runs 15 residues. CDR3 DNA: TGTGCCAGCGGGACGACAGGGGGCGGCAATCAGCCCCAGCATTTT. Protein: CASGTTGGGNQPQHF.

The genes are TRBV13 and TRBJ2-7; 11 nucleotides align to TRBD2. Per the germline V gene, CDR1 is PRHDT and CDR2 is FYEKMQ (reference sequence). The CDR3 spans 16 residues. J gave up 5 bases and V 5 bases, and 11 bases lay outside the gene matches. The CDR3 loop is CASSQIAGGPTDEQYF. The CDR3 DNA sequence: TGTGCCAGCAGCCAAATAGCGGGAGGGCCCACCGACGAGCAGTACTTC.

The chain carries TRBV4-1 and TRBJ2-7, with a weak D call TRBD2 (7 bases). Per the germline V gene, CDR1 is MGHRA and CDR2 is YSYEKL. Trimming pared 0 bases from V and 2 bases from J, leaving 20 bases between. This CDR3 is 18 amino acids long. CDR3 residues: CASSQDWRGGPPAYEQYF. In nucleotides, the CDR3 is TGCGCCAGCAGCCAAGATTGGCGCGGGGGCCCCCCGGCCTACGAGCAGTACTTC.

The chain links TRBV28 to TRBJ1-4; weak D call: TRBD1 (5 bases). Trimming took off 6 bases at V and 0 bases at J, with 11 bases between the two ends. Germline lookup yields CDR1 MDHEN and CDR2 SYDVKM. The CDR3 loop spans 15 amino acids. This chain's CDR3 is CASRWQGPTNEKLFF. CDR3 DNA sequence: TGTGCCAGCAGGTGGCAGGGACCAACTAATGAAAAACTGTTTTTT. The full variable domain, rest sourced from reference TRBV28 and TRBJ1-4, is DVKVTQSSRYLVKRTGEKVFLECVQDMDHENMFWYRQDPGLGLRLIYFSYDVKMKEKGDIPEGYSVSREKKERFSLILESASTNQTSMYLCASRWQGPTNEKLFFGSGTQLSVL.

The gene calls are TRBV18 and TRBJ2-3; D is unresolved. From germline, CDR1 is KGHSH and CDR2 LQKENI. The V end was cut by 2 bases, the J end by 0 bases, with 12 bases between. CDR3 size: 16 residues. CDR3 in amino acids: CASSPGVSRSTDTQYF. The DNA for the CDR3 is TGTGCCAGCTCACCAGGGGTGAGCAGGAGCACAGATACGCAGTATTTT.

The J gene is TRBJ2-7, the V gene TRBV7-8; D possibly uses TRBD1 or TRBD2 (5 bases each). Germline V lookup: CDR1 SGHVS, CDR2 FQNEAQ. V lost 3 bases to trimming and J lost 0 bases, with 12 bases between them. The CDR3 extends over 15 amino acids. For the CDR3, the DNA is TGTGCCAGCAGCTTCCTCCGGGACCCCTCCTACGAGCAGTACTTC. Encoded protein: CASSFLRDPSYEQYF.

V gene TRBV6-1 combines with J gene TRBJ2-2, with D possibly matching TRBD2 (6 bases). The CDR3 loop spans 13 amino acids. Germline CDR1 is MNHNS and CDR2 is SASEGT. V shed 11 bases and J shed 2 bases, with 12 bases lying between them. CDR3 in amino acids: CAGGITNTGELFF. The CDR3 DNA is TGTGCCGGGGGGATCACAAACACCGGGGAGCTGTTTTTT.

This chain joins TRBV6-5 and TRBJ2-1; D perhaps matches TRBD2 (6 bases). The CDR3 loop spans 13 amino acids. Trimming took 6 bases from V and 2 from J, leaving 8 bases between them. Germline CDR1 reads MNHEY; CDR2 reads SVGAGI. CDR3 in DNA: TGTGCCAGCAGGGAGGGCCCCTACAATGAGCAGTTCTTC. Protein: CASREGPYNEQFF.

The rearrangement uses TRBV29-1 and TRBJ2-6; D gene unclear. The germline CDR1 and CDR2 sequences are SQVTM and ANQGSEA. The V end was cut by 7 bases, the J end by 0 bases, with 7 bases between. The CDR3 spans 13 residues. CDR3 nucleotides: TGCAGCGCTGCGGTCTCTGGGGCCAACGTCCTGACTTTC. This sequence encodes CSAAVSGANVLTF.

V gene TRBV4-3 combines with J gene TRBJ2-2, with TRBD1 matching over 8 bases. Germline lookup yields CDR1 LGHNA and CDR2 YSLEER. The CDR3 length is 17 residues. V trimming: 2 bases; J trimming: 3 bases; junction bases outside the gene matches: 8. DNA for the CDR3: TGCGCCAGCAGCCAACGGTGGGACAGGAGTTACACCGGGGAGCTGTTTTTT. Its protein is CASSQRWDRSYTGELFF.

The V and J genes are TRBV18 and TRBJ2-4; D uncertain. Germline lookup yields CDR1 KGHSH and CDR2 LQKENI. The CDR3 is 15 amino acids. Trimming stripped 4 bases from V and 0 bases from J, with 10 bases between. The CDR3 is CASSRSTIAKNIQYF. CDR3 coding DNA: TGTGCCAGCTCACGATCTACCATAGCCAAAAACATTCAGTACTTC.

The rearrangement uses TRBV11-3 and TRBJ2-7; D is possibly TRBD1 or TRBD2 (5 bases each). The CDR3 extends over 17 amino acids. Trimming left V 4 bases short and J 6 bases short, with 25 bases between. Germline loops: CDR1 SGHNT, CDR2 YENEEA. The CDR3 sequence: CASSYSPGTTLNGEQYF. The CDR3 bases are TGTGCCAGCAGCTACTCCCCCGGGACGACTCTCAATGGCGAGCAGTACTTC.

The chain's CDR3 is CAISPAGTYYEQYF. The CDR3 DNA follows: TGTGCCATCAGTCCCGCCGGGACCTACTACGAGCAGTACTTC. The gene calls are TRBV10-3 and TRBJ2-7; D possibly matches TRBD1 or TRBD2 (5 bases each). In germline, CDR1 is ENHRY, CDR2 SYGVKD. The CDR3 totals 14 residues. V was shortened by 5 bases and J by 3 bases, with 14 bases between the two germline ends.

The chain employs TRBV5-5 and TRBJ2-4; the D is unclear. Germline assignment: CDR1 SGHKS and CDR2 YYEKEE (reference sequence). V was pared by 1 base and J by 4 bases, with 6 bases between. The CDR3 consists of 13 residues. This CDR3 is CASSLYGKNIQYF. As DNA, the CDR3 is TGTGCCAGCAGCTTGTATGGGAAAAACATTCAGTACTTC.

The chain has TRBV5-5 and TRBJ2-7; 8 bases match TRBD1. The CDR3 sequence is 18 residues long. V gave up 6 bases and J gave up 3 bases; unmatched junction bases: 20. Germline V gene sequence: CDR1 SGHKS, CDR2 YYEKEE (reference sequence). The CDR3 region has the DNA TGTGCCAGCACCCTTGGGGGACAGGACCCGTCACACTACTACGAGCAGTACTTC. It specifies CASTLGGQDPSHYYEQYF.